The clone carrying this T cell receptor (beta chain) was observed at least ten times. Antigen specificity is unknown. These data come from a study of T cell repertoires in cytomegalovirus infection. Study overall: Evidence of both CMV infection and a matching HLA type came from public TCR beta signatures. Study-wide findings and caveats: Using cumulative public TCR beta family frequency, the authors identified those who carried CMV together with the relevant HLA. In two of eight donors, the top clonotype was HLA-C-restricted CMV-specific.

V lost 4 bases and J lost 2; bases outside the gene matches: 7. Germline values: CDR1 SNHLY, CDR2 FYNNEI. The CDR3 is 15 amino acids. TCRdb re-derived calls from the reads in MiXCR, one entry per CDR3 protein. The data hold about 360,000 distinct CDR3 sequences, with about a sixth observed a single time. The V gene is TRBV2, the J gene TRBJ2-5; 7 positions match TRBD1. Input material: PBMCs. This clonotype was obtained from a human donor in good health (CMV status not recorded). Some clones in this sample may be carry-over from other donors' samples. CDR3 amino acids: CASSVYRDRQETQYF. CDR3 DNA: TGTGCCAGCAGTGTATACCGGGACAGACAAGAGACCCAGTACTTC.